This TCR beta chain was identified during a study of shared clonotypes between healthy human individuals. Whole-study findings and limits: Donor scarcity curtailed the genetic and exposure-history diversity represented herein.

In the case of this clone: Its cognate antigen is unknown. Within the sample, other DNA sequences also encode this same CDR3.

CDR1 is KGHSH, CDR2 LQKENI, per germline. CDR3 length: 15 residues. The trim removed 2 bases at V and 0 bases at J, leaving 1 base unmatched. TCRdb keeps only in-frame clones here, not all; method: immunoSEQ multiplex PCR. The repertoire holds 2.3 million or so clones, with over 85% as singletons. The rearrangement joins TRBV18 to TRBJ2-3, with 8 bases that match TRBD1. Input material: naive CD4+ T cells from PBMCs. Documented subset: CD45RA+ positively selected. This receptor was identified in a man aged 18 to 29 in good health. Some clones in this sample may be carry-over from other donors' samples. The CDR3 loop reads CASSPDRGSTDTQYF. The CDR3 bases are TGTGCCAGCTCACCAGACAGGGGAAGCACAGATACGCAGTATTTT. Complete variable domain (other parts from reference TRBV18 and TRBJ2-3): NAGVMQNPRHLVRRRGQEARLRCSPMKGHSHVYWYRQLPEEGLKFMVYLQKENIIDESGMPKERFSAEFPKEGPSILRIQQVVRGDSAAYFCASSPDRGSTDTQYFGPGTRLTVL.